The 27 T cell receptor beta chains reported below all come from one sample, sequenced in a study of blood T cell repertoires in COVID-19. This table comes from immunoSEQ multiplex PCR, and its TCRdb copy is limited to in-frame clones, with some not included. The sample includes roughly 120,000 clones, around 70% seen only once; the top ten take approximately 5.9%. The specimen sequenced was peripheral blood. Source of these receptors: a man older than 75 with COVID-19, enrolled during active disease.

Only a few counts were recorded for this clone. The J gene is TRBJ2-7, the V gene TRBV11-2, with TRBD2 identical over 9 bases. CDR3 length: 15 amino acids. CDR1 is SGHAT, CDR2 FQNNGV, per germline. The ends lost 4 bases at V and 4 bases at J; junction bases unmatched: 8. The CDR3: CASSYLSGSIYEQYF. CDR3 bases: TGTGCCAGCAGCTACCTTAGCGGGAGTATATACGAGCAGTACTTC.

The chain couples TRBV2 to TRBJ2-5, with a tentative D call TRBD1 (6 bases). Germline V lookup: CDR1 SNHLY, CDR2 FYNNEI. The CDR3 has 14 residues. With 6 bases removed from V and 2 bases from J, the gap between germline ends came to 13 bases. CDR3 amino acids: CASRVSGVQETQYF. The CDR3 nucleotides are TGTGCCAGCAGGGTTTCAGGGGTTCAAGAGACCCAGTACTTC.

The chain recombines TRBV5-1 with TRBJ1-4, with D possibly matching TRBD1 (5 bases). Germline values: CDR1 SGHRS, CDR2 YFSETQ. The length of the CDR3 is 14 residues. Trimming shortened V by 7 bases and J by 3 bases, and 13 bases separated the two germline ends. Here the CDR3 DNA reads TGCGCCAGCCGATCGGGGGTTTCTAATGAAAAACTGTTTTTT. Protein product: CASRSGVSNEKLFF.

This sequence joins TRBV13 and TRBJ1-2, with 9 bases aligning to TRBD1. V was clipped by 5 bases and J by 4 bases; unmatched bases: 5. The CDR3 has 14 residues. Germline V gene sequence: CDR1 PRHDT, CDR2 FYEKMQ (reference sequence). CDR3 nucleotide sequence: TGTGCCAGCAGCCAAGGGACAGGGATCTATGGCTACACCTTC. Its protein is CASSQGTGIYGYTF. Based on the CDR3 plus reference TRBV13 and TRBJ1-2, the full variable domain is AAGVIQSPRHLIKEKRETATLKCYPIPRHDTVYWYQQGPGQDPQFLISFYEKMQSDKGSIPDRFSAQQFSDYHSELNMSSLELGDSALYFCASSQGTGIYGYTFGSGTRLTVV.

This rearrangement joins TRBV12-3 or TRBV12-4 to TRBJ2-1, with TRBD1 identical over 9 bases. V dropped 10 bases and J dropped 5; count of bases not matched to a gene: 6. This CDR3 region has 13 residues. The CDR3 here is CATEDRGDNEQFF. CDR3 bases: TGTGCCACGGAGGACAGGGGCGACAATGAGCAGTTCTTC.

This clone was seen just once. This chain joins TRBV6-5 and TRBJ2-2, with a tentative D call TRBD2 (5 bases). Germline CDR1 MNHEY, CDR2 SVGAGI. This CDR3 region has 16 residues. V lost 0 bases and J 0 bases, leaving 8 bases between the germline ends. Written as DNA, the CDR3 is TGTGCCAGCAGTTACTCCAGCGGCACGAACACCGGGGAGCTGTTTTTT. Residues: CASSYSSGTNTGELFF.

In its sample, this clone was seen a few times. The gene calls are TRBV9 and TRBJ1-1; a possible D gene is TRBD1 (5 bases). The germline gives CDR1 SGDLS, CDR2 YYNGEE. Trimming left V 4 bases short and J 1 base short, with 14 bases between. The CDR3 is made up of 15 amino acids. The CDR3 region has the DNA TGTGCCAGCAGCCCCATGGGGCAGGGGAACACTGAAGCTTTCTTT. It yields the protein CASSPMGQGNTEAFF.

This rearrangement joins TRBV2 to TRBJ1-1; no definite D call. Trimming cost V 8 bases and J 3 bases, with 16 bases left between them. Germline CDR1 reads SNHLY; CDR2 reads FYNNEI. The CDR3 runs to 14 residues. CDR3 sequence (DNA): TGTGCCAGCCAAATTAACAGATGGGACACTGAAGCTTTCTTT. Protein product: CASQINRWDTEAFF.

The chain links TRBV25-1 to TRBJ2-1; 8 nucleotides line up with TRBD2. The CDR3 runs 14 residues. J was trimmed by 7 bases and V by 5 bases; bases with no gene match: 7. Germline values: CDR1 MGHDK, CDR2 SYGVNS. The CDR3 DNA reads TGTGCCAGCAGTAATAGCGGGACTTGGAATGAGCAGTTCTTC. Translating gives CASSNSGTWNEQFF. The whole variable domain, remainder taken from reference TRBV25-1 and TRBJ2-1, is EADIYQTPRYLVIGTGKKITLECSQTMGHDKMYWYQQDPGMELHLIHYSYGVNSTEKGDLSSESTVSRIRTEHFPLTLESARPSHTSQYLCASSNSGTWNEQFFGPGTRLTVL.

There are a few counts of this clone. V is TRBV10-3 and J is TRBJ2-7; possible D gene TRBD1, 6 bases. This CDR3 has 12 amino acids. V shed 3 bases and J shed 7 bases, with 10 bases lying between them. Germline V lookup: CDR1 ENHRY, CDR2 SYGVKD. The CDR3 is CAISDRQGEQYF. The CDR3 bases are TGTGCCATCAGTGACCGCCAGGGGGAGCAGTACTTC.

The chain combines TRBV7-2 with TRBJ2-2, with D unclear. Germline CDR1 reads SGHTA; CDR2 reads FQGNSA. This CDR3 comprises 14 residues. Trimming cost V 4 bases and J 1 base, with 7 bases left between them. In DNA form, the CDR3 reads TGTGCCAGCAGCTCCCACTGGAACACCGGGGAGCTGTTTTTT. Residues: CASSSHWNTGELFF.

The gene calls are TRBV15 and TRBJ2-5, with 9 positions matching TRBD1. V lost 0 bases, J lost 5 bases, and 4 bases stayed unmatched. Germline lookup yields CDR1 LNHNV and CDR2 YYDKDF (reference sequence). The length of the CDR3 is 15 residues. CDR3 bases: TGTGCCACCAGCAGAGACCGGGACAGGGTCGAGACCCAGTACTTC. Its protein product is CATSRDRDRVETQYF.

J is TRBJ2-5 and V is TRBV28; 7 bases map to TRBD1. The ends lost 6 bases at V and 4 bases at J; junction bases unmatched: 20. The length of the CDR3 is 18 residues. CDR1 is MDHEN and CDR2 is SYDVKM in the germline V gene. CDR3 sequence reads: CASSPPYRTTGRRETQYF. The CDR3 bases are TGTGCCAGCAGCCCCCCTTACCGAACGACAGGGCGCAGAGAGACCCAGTACTTC. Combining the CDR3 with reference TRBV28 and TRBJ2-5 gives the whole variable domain DVKVTQSSRYLVKRTGEKVFLECVQDMDHENMFWYRQDPGLGLRLIYFSYDVKMKEKGDIPEGYSVSREKKERFSLILESASTNQTSMYLCASSPPYRTTGRRETQYFGPGTRLLVL.

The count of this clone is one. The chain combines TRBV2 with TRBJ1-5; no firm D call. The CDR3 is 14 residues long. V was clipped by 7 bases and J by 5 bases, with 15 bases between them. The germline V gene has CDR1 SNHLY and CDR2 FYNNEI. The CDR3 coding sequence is TGTGCCAGCACCCGGAGCGGAGGTGATCAGCCCCAGCATTTT. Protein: CASTRSGGDQPQHF.

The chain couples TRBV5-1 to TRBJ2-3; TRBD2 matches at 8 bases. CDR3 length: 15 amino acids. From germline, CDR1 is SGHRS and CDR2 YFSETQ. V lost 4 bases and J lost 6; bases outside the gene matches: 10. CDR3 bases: TGCGCCAGCAGCCCCCAGGCTAGCGGGTTTGATACGCAGTATTTT. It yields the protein CASSPQASGFDTQYF.

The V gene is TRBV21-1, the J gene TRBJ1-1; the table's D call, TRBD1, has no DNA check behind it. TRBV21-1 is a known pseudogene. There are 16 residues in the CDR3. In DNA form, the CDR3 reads TGTGCCAGCAGCAAAGCCCAGGCCGATTTGAACACTGAAGCTTTCTTT. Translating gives CASSKAQADLNTEAFF.

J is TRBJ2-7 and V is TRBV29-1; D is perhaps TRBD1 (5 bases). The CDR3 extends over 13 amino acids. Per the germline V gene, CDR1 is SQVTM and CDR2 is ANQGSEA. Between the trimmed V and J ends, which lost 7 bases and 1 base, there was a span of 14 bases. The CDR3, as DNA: TGCAGCGGGACGGACATTGGTTCCTACGAGCAGTACTTC. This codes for CSGTDIGSYEQYF.

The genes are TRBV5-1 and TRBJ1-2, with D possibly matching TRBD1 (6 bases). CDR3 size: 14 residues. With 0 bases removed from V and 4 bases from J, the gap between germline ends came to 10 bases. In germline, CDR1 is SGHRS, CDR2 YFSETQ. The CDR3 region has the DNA TGCGCCAGCAGCTTGGATGGGGGCGGCTATGGCTACACCTTC. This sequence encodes CASSLDGGGYGYTF.

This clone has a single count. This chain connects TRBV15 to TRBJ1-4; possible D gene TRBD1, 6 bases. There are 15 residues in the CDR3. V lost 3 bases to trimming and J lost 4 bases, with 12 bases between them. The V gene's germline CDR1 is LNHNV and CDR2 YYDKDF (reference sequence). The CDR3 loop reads CATSRDKDSNEKLFF. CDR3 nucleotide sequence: TGTGCCACCAGCAGGGATAAGGACAGTAATGAAAAACTGTTTTTT.

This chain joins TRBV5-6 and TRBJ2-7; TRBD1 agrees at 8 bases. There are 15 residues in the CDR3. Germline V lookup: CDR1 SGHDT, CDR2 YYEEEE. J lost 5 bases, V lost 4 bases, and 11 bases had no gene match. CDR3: CASSLSYRGFDEQYF. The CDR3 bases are TGTGCCAGCAGCCTGTCGTACAGGGGGTTCGACGAGCAGTACTTC.

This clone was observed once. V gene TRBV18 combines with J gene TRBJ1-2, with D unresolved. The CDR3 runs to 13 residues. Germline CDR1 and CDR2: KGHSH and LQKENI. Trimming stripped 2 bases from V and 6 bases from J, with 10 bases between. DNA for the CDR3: TGTGCCAGCTCACCAGGGCCCCGGAATGGCTACACCTTC. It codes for CASSPGPRNGYTF.

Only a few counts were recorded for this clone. CDR3 in DNA: TGTGCCAGCAGTGGGGGGACAGGGGGCGGGCAAGAGACCCAGTACTTC. Its translation: CASSGGTGGGQETQYF. This chain connects TRBV2 to TRBJ2-5, with 12 bases matching TRBD1. This CDR3 has 16 residues. Germline V CDR1 and CDR2: SNHLY, FYNNEI. Trimming took 4 bases from V and 2 from J; bases not matched to a gene: 5.

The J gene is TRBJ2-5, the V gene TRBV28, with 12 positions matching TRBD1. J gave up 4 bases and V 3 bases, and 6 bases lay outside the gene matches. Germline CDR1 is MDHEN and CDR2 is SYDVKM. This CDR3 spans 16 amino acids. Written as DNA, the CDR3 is TGTGCCAGCAGTTTCTCACCGGGACAGGGGGCAGAGACCCAGTACTTC. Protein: CASSFSPGQGAETQYF.

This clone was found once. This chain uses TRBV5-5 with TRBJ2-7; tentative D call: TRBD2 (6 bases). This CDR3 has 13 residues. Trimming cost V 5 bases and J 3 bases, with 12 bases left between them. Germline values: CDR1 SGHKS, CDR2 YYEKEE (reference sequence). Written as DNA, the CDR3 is TGTGCCAGCAGGATGACCGGGAGCTACGAGCAGTACTTC. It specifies CASRMTGSYEQYF.

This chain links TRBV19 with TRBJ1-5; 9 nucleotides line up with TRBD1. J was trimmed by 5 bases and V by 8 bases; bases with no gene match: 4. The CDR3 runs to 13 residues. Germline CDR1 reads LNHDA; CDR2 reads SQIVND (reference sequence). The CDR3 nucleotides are TGTGCCAGTCAGGGACAGGGCGATCAGCCCCAGCATTTT. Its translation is CASQGQGDQPQHF.

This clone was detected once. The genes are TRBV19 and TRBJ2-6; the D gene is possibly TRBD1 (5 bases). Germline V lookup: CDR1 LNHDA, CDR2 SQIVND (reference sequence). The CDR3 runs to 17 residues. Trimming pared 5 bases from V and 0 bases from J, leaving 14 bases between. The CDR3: CASSDQGSRSGANVLTF. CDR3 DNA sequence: TGTGCCAGTAGTGACCAGGGTTCCCGCTCTGGGGCCAACGTCCTGACTTTC.

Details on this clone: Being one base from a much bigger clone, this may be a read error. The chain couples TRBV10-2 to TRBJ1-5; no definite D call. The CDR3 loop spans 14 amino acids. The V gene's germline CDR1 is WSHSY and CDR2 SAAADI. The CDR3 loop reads CACSARDSNQPQHF. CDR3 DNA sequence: TGCGCCTGCAGTGCCCGGGATAGCAATCAGCCCCAGCATTTT.